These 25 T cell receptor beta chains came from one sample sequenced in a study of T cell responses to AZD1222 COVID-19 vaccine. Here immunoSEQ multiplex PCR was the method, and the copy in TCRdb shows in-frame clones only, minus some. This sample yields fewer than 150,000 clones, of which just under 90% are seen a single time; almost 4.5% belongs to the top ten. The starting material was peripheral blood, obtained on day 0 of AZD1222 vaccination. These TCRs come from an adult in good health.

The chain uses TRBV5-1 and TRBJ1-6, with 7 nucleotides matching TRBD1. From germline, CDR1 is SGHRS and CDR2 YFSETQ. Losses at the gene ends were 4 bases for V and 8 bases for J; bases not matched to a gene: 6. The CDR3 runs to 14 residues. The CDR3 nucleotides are TGCGCCAGCAGCCCGGGACAGTCGGATTCACCCCTCCACTTT. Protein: CASSPGQSDSPLHF.

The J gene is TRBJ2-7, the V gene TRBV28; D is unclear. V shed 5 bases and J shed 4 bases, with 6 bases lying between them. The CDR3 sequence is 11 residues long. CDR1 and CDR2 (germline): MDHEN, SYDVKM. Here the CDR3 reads CASSTLYEQYF. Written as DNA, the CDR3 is TGTGCCAGCAGTACACTTTACGAGCAGTACTTC. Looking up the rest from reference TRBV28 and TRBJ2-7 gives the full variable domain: DVKVTQSSRYLVKRTGEKVFLECVQDMDHENMFWYRQDPGLGLRLIYFSYDVKMKEKGDIPEGYSVSREKKERFSLILESASTNQTSMYLCASSTLYEQYFGPGTRLTVT.

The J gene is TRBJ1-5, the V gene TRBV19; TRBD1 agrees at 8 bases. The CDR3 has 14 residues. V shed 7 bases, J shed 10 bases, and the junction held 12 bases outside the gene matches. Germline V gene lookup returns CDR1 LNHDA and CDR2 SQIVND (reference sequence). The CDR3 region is CASNVGQGISPQHF. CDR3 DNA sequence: TGTGCCAGTAACGTCGGACAGGGCATCAGCCCCCAGCATTTT. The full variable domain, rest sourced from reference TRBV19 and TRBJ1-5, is DGGITQSPKYLFRKEGQNVTLSCEQNLNHDAMYWYRQDPGQGLRLIYYSQIVNDFQKGDIAEGYSVSREKKESFPLTVTSAQKNPTAFYLCASNVGQGISPQHFGDGTRLSIL.

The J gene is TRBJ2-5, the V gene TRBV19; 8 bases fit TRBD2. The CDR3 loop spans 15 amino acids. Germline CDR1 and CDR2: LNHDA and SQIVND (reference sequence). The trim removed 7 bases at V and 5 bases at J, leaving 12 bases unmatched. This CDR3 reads CASTGGTRGLETQYF. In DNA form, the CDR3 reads TGTGCCAGTACTGGGGGGACTAGGGGGTTGGAGACCCAGTACTTC.

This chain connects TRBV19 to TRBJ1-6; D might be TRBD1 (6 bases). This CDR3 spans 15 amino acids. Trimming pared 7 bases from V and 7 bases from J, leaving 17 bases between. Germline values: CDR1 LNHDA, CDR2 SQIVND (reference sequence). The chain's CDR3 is CASTLGGRGNSPLHF. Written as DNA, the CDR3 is TGTGCCAGTACCCTAGGAGGCAGGGGAAATTCACCCCTCCACTTT.

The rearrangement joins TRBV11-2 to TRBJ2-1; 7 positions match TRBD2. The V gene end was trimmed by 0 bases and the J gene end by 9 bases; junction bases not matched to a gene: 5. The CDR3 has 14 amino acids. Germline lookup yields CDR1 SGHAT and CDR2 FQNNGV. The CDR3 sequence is CASSLDSGRAEQFF. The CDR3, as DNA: TGTGCCAGCAGCTTAGATTCGGGGAGGGCTGAGCAGTTCTTC.

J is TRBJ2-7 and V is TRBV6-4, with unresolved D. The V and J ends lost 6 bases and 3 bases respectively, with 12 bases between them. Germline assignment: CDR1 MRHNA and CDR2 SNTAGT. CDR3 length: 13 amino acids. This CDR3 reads CASSPAANYEQYF. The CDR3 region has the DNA TGTGCCAGCAGCCCCGCGGCAAACTACGAGCAGTACTTC.

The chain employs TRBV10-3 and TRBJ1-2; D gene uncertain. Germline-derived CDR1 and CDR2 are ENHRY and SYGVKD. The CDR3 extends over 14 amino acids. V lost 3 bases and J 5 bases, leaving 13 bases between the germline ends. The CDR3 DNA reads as TGTGCCATCAGTGATCAGCAGGCCCATTATGGCTACACCTTC. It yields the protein CAISDQQAHYGYTF.

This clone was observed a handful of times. CDR3: CASSQTGRQGGQPQHF. Here the CDR3 DNA reads TGTGCCAGCAGCCAAACCGGGAGGCAGGGCGGTCAGCCCCAGCATTTT. The chain is built from TRBV4-2 and TRBJ1-5, with D possibly TRBD1 on 5 matching bases. V dropped 2 bases and J dropped 6 bases, with 17 bases sitting between them. The CDR3 totals 16 residues. The V gene's germline CDR1 is LGHNA and CDR2 YNFKEQ.

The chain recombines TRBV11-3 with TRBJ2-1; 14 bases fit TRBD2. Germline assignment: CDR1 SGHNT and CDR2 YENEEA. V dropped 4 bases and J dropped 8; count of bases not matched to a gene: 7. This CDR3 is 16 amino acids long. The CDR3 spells CASSSSGTSGSHEQFF. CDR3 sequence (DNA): TGTGCCAGCAGCTCCTCCGGGACTAGCGGGAGCCATGAGCAGTTCTTC.

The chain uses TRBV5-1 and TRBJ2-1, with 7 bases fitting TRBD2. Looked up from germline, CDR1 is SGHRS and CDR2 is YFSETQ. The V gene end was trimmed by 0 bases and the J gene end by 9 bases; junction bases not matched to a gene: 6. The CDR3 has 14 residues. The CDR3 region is CASSLETGGGEQFF. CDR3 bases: TGCGCCAGCAGCTTGGAGACGGGGGGAGGTGAGCAGTTCTTC.

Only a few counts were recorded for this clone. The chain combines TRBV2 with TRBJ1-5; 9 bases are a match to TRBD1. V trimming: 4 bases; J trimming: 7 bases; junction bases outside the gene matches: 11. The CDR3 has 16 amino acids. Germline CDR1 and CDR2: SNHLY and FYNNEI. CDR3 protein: CASSVGTGRTGQPQHF. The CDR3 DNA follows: TGTGCCAGCAGTGTGGGGACAGGGAGAACGGGACAGCCCCAGCATTTT.

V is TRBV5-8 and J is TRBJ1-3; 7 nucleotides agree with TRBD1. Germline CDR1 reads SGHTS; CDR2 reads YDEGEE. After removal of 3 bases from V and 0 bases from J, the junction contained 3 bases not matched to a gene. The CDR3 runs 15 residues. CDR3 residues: CASSSGQSSGNTIYF. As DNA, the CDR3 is TGTGCCAGCAGCTCGGGACAGAGCTCTGGAAACACCATATATTTT.

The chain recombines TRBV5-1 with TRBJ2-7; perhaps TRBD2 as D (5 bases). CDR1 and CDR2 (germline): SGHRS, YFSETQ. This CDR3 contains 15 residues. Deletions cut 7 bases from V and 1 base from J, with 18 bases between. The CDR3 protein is CASFVAPSESYEQYF. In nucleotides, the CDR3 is TGCGCCAGCTTCGTAGCGCCGAGTGAGTCCTACGAGCAGTACTTC.

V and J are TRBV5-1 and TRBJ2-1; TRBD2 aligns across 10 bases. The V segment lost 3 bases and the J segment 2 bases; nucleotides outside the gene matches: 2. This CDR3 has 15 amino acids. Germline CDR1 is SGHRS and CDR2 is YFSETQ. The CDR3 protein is CASSSTSGPYNEQFF. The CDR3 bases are TGCGCCAGCAGCTCGACTAGCGGGCCCTACAATGAGCAGTTCTTC.

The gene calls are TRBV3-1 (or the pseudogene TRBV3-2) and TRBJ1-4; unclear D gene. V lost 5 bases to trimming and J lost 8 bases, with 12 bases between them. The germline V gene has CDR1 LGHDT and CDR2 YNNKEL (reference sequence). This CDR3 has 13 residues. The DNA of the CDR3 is TGTGCCAGCAGCGTCCGAAGACTGGAAAAACTGTTTTTT. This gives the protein CASSVRRLEKLFF.

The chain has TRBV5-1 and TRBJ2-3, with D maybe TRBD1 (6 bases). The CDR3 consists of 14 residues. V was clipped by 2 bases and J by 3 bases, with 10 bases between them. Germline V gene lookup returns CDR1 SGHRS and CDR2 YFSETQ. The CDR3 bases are TGCGCCAGCAGCTTACAGGGTTTTACAGATACGCAGTATTTT. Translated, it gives CASSLQGFTDTQYF.

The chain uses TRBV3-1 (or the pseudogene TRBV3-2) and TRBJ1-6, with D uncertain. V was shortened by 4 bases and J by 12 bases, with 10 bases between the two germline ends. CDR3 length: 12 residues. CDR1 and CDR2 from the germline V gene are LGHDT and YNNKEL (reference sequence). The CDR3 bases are TGTGCCAGCAGCCTGAGGTCCGAACCCCTCCACTTT. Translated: CASSLRSEPLHF.

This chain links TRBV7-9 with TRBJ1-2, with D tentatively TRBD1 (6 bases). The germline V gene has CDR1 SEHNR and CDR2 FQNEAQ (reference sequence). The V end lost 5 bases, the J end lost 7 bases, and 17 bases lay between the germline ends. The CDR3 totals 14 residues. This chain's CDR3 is CASSAGRGQVGYTF. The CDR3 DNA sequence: TGTGCCAGCAGCGCGGGTAGGGGACAAGTTGGCTACACCTTC.

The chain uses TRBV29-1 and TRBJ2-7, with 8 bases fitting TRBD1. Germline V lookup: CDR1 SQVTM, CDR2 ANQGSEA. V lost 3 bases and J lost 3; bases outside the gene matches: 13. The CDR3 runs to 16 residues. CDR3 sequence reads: CSVELVRGREGYEQYF. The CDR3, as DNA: TGCAGCGTTGAGTTGGTCAGGGGGCGCGAGGGCTACGAGCAGTACTTC.

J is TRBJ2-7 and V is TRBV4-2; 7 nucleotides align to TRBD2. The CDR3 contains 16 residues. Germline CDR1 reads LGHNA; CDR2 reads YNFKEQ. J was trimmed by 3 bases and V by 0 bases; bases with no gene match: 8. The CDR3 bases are TGTGCCAGCAGCCAAGAATCGGCGGGAGTAGGCTACGAGCAGTACTTC. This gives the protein CASSQESAGVGYEQYF.

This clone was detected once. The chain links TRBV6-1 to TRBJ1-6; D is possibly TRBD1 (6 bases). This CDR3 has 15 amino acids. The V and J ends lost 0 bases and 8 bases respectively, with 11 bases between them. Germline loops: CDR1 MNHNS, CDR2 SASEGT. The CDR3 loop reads CASSEAGGWDSPLHF. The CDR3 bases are TGTGCCAGCAGTGAAGCGGGGGGCTGGGATTCACCCCTCCACTTT.

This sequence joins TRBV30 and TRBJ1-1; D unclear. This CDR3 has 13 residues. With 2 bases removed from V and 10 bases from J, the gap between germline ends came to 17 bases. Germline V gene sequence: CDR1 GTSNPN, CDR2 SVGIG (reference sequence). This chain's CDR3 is CAWSSGIKPPAFF. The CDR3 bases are TGTGCCTGGAGTTCTGGCATTAAACCCCCAGCTTTCTTT.

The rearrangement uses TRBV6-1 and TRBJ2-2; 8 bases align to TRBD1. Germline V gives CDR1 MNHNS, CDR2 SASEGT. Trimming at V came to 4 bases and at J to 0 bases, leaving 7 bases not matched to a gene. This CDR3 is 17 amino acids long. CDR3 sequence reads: CASSALRTGPNTGELFF. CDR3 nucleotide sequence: TGTGCCAGCAGTGCCCTGAGGACAGGGCCGAACACCGGGGAGCTGTTTTTT.

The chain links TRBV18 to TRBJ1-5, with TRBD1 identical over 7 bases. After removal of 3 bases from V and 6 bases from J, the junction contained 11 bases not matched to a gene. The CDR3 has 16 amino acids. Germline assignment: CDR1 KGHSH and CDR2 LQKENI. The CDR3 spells CASSPQGAGGGQPQHF. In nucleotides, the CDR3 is TGTGCCAGCTCACCCCAAGGGGCAGGGGGAGGTCAGCCCCAGCATTTT.